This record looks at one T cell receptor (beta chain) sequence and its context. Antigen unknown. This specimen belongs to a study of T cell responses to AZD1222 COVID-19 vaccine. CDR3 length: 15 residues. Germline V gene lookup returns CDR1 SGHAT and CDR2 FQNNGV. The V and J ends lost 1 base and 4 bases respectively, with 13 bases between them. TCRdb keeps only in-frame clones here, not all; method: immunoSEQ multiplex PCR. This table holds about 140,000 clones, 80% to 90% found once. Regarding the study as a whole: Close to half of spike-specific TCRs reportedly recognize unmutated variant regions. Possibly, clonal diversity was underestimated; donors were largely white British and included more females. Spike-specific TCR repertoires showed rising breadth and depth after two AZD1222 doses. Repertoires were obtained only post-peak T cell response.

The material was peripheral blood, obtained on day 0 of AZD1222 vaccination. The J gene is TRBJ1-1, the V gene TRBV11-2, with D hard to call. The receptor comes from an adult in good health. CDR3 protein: CASSLGPEVSTEAFF. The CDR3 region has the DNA TGTGCCAGCAGCTTAGGCCCCGAGGTGAGCACTGAAGCTTTCTTT.